There are a few counts of the clone carrying this T cell receptor (beta chain). Its antigen is currently unknown. The entry originates in a study of cytomegalovirus exposure and HLA in healthy donors. CDR3 length equals 16 residues. Germline values: CDR1 SGHTA, CDR2 FQGNSA. The V segment lost 4 bases and the J segment 0 bases; nucleotides outside the gene matches: 6. Both 60 Vbeta primers and 13 Jbeta primers went into the PCR. The data were produced by immunoSEQ multiplex PCR, yet TCRdb's version contains in-frame clones alone and is incomplete. The table has some 180,000 clones, around 77% seen once. Study observations and caveats: In the analysis, some V segments, TRBV6-2 and TRBV6-3 included, were excluded as indistinguishable. A later analysis linked a missense DCLRE1C variant to TCR beta V- and J-gene trimming. Immune exposure information comprised only CMV serostatus. TCR beta V segments were, for the most part, productive about 87% or about 30% of the time in an earlier analysis.

The sequence came from a woman aged 25 to 39 in good health and CMV-seronegative. V is TRBV7-2 and J is TRBJ2-7; 10 nucleotides match TRBD2. Sequencing was performed on PBMCs. The CDR3 region is CASSSAGGPRSYEQYF. The DNA for the CDR3 is TGTGCCAGCAGCTCAGCGGGGGGGCCCCGCTCCTACGAGCAGTACTTC.